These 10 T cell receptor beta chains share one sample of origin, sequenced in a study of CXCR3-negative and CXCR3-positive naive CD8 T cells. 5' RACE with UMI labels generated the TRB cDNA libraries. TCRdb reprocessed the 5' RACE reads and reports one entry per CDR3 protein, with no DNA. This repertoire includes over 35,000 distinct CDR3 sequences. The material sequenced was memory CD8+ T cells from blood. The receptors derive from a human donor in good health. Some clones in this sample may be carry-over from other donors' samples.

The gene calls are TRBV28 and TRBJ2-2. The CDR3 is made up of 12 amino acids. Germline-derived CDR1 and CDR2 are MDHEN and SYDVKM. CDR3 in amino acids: CASSPRAGELFF.

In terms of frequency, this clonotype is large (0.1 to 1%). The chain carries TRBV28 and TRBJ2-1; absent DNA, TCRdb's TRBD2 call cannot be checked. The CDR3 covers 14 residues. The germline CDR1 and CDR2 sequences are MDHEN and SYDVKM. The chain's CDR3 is CASSLGTSLDEQFF.

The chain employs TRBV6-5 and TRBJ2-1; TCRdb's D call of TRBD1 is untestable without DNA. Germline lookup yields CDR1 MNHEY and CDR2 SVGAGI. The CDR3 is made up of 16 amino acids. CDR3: CASSYSWDRAYNEQFF.

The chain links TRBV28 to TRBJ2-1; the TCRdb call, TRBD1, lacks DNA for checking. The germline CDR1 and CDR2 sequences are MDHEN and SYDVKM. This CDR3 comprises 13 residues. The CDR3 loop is CASTSGAYNEQFF.

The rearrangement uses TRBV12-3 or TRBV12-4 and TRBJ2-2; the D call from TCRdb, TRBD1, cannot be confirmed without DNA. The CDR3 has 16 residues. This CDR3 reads CASIPAGQGNTGELFF.

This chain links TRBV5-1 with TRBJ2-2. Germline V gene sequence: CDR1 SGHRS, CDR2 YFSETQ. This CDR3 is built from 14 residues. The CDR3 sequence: CASSLARNTGELFF.

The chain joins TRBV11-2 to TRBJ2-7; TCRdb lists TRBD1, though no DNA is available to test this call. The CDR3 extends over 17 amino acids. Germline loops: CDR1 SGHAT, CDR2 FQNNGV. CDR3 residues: CASSLDFWDPQGYEQYF.

CDR3 residues: CATKTGGIDEQYF. J is TRBJ2-7 and V is TRBV19; the D gene TCRdb calls, TRBD1, cannot be checked with no DNA. The CDR3 length is 13 residues. From germline, CDR1 is LNHDA and CDR2 SQIVND (reference sequence).

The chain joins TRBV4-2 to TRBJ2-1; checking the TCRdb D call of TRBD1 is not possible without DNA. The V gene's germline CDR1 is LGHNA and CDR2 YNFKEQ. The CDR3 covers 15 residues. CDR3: CASSSRSGEYNEQFF.

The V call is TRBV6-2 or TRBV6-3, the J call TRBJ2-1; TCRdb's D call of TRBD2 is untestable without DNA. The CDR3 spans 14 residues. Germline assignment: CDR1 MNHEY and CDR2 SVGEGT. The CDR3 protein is CASSYSTEGNEQFF.